These 20 T cell receptor beta chains were sequenced from one sample in a study of T cell responses to AZD1222 COVID-19 vaccine. Profiled with immunoSEQ multiplex PCR; TCRdb holds only in-frame clones, not every one. The sample lists fewer than 140,000 clones; about 90% were seen once. The input for sequencing was peripheral blood, taken 28 days after the second AZD1222 dose. Every receptor here comes from an adult who received the AZD1222 COVID-19 vaccine.

J is TRBJ2-4 and V is TRBV7-2; TRBD1 matches 8 bases. Germline CDR1 and CDR2: SGHTA and FQGNSA. There are 14 residues in the CDR3. V dropped 4 bases and J dropped 9; count of bases not matched to a gene: 8. CDR3 sequence reads: CASSSRQGRVIQYF. The CDR3 region has the DNA TGTGCCAGCAGCTCCCGACAGGGGCGGGTCATTCAGTACTTC.

V gene TRBV24-1 combines with J gene TRBJ1-1; possible D gene TRBD1, 6 bases. Germline CDR1 and CDR2: KGHDR and SFDVKD. The CDR3 runs 16 residues. V lost 3 bases to trimming and J lost 5 bases, with 18 bases between them. The CDR3 reads CATSDGGGRRDTEAFF. The CDR3 DNA is TGTGCCACCAGTGATGGTGGGGGGCGTCGTGATACTGAAGCTTTCTTT.

This clone was picked up one time. The gene calls are TRBV5-4 and TRBJ1-2; 11 bases are a match to TRBD1. Trimming at V came to 1 base and at J to 5 bases, leaving 13 bases not matched to a gene. CDR1 is SGHNT and CDR2 is YYREEE in the germline V gene (reference sequence). The CDR3 totals 18 residues. DNA for the CDR3: TGTGCCAGCAGCTTGATAGGGGGACAGGGGGTACTATGGTATGGCTACACCTTC. Amino acid sequence: CASSLIGGQGVLWYGYTF.

The V call is TRBV25-1, the J call TRBJ1-6; D remains ambiguous. This CDR3 has 14 residues. V was clipped by 6 bases and J by 5 bases, with 11 bases between them. From germline, CDR1 is MGHDK and CDR2 SYGVNS. CDR3 in amino acids: CASSHPGNNSPLHF. The CDR3 coding sequence is TGTGCCAGCAGCCACCCGGGTAATAATTCACCCCTCCACTTT.

The V call is TRBV5-3, the J call TRBJ1-2; possible D gene TRBD1, 5 bases. TRBV5-3 is assigned to the ORF class and has an uncertain function. The V gene lost 4 bases and the J gene lost 4 bases, with 11 bases spanning the gap. This CDR3 region has 13 residues. The CDR3 DNA sequence: TGTGCCAGAAGCAGCCGGGGGAGCTATGGCTACACCTTC. It is translated as CARSSRGSYGYTF.

This chain uses TRBV10-3 with TRBJ1-1; TRBD1 might be the D (5 bases). Germline CDR1 is ENHRY and CDR2 is SYGVKD. CDR3 length equals 13 residues. The germline V and J ends were trimmed by 3 bases and 5 bases, with 10 bases remaining between them. The CDR3 nucleotides are TGTGCCATCAGTGACCCCGGGGCGACTGAAGCTTTCTTT. It specifies CAISDPGATEAFF.

V gene TRBV12-3 or TRBV12-4 combines with J gene TRBJ1-1; D ambiguous. Trimming removed 3 bases from V and 4 bases from J, with 6 bases in between. The CDR3 covers 12 residues. For the CDR3, the DNA is TGTGCCAGCAGTTTGTTGGGCACTGAAGCTTTCTTT. This codes for CASSLLGTEAFF.

The V and J genes are TRBV7-2 and TRBJ1-6; D is uncertain. The CDR3 totals 12 residues. V shed 5 bases and J shed 9 bases, with 8 bases lying between them. Germline CDR1 reads SGHTA; CDR2 reads FQGNSA. CDR3 coding DNA: TGTGCCAGCAGCCTCACCGCTTCACCCCTCCACTTT. Protein sequence: CASSLTASPLHF. The variable domain in full, completed from reference TRBV7-2 and TRBJ1-6, reads GAGVSQSPSNKVTEKGKDVELRCDPISGHTALYWYRQSLGQGLEFLIYFQGNSAPDKSGLPSDRFSAERTGGSVSTLTIQRTQQEDSAVYLCASSLTASPLHFGNGTRLTVT.

This clone occurred once. The chain employs TRBV11-2 and TRBJ2-1, with a tentative D call TRBD1 (6 bases). CDR1 SGHAT and CDR2 FQNNGV come from the germline V gene. This CDR3 has 14 amino acids. With 3 bases removed from V and 5 bases from J, the gap between germline ends came to 11 bases. CDR3 residues: CASSFAGAHNEQFF. The CDR3 DNA reads TGTGCCAGCAGCTTTGCAGGGGCGCACAATGAGCAGTTCTTC.

The chain recombines TRBV7-3 with TRBJ2-3; D unresolved. V gave up 5 bases and J gave up 6 bases, with 12 bases separating them. Germline loops: CDR1 SGHTA, CDR2 FQGTGA. The CDR3 is 13 amino acids. The CDR3 protein is CASSLTPRDTQYF. The CDR3, as DNA: TGTGCCAGCAGCCTGACTCCGCGGGATACGCAGTATTTT. The variable domain in full, completed from reference TRBV7-3 and TRBJ2-3, reads GAGVSQTPSNKVTEKGKYVELRCDPISGHTALYWYRQSLGQGPEFLIYFQGTGAADDSGLPNDRFFAVRPEGSVSTLKIQRTERGDSAVYLCASSLTPRDTQYFGPGTRLTVL.

V gene TRBV21-1 combines with J gene TRBJ1-5; the D call in the table, TRBD1, was not verified against the DNA. TRBV21-1 is a pseudogene locus. This CDR3 has 16 residues. The chain's CDR3 is CASSKAQVRDNQPQHF. As DNA, the CDR3 is TGTGCCAGCAGCAAAGCTCAAGTCAGGGATAATCAGCCCCAGCATTTT.

The J gene is TRBJ1-2, the V gene TRBV7-2; D gene unclear. Germline loops: CDR1 SGHTA, CDR2 FQGNSA. V lost 1 base and J lost 4, with 10 bases in between. The CDR3 has 14 amino acids. CDR3 loop: CASSLDSRGYGYTF. The CDR3 nucleotides are TGTGCCAGCAGCTTAGATTCCCGGGGCTATGGCTACACCTTC. The entire variable domain, with the rest obtained from reference TRBV7-2 and TRBJ1-2, is as follows: GAGVSQSPSNKVTEKGKDVELRCDPISGHTALYWYRQSLGQGLEFLIYFQGNSAPDKSGLPSDRFSAERTGGSVSTLTIQRTQQEDSAVYLCASSLDSRGYGYTFGSGTRLTVV.

V usage is TRBV4-1 and J usage is TRBJ2-7, with TRBD1 identical over 8 bases. V lost 2 bases to trimming and J lost 4 bases; unmatched junction nucleotides: 7. The germline gives CDR1 MGHRA, CDR2 YSYEKL. The CDR3 extends over 15 amino acids. The DNA of the CDR3 is TGCGCCAGCAGCCAATCCGGGACAGGACGTTACGAGCAGTACTTC. The encoded protein is CASSQSGTGRYEQYF.

The chain couples TRBV27 to TRBJ2-5, with TRBD2 matching 15 bases. CDR1 is MNHEY, CDR2 SMNVEV, per germline (reference sequence). The J segment lost 7 bases and the V segment lost 5 bases, leaving 8 bases of the junction unmatched. The CDR3 sequence is 16 residues long. Here the CDR3 reads CASSPGTSGGSRTQYF. Here the CDR3 DNA reads TGTGCCAGCAGTCCCGGGACTAGCGGGGGGTCCCGGACCCAGTACTTC.

The CDR3 nucleotides are TGCGCCAGCAGTGAAAGACCCCGCCGGGACAGACCGTCCTACGAGCAGTACTTC. Translation gives CASSERPRRDRPSYEQYF. The J gene is TRBJ2-7, the V gene TRBV10-1, with 7 bases fitting TRBD1. The CDR3 spans 18 residues. In germline, CDR1 is WNHNN, CDR2 SYGVQD (reference sequence). V lost 3 bases to trimming and J lost 1 base; unmatched junction nucleotides: 15.

The genes are TRBV6-1 and TRBJ1-1; D is ambiguous. The CDR3 runs 15 residues. Germline V lookup: CDR1 MNHNS, CDR2 SASEGT. V lost 1 base to trimming and J lost 3 bases, with 12 bases between them. The CDR3 region is CASSEVGNRHTEAFF. Here the CDR3 DNA reads TGTGCCAGCAGTGAAGTGGGGAACCGTCACACTGAAGCTTTCTTT.

The genes are TRBV5-6 and TRBJ2-7, with no clear D. With 2 bases removed from V and 4 bases from J, the gap between germline ends came to 4 bases. CDR1 SGHDT and CDR2 YYEEEE come from the germline V gene. The length of the CDR3 is 11 residues. The CDR3 spells CASSLQYEQYF. DNA for the CDR3: TGTGCCAGCAGCTTACAGTACGAGCAGTACTTC.

The chain links TRBV5-1 to TRBJ2-7, with 8 bases aligning to TRBD1. This CDR3 comprises 13 residues. Germline assignment: CDR1 SGHRS and CDR2 YFSETQ. J was trimmed by 5 bases and V by 7 bases; bases with no gene match: 8. DNA for the CDR3: TGCGCCAGCCAAAGGACAGGGTCCCACGAGCAGTACTTC. This encodes CASQRTGSHEQYF.

This chain links TRBV3-1 (or the pseudogene TRBV3-2) with TRBJ1-6; D unclear. This CDR3 has 16 amino acids. Per germline, CDR1 LGHDT and CDR2 YNNKEL (reference sequence). V was pared by 0 bases and J by 10 bases, with 16 bases between. The CDR3, as DNA: TGTGCCAGCAGCCAAGAAAGGTCGCGGGGTGGATCACCCCTCCACTTT. Amino acids: CASSQERSRGGSPLHF.

This chain links TRBV3-1 (or the pseudogene TRBV3-2) with TRBJ1-6, with D perhaps TRBD1 (6 bases). This CDR3 has 17 amino acids. Trimming shortened V by 6 bases and J by 0 bases, and 15 bases separated the two germline ends. Germline V gives CDR1 LGHDT, CDR2 YNNKEL (reference sequence). CDR3 DNA sequence: TGTGCCAGCAGGCAGAGGACAGAGAGCTCCTATAATTCACCCCTCCACTTT. Its protein is CASRQRTESSYNSPLHF.